This T cell receptor beta chain was found in a study of T cell responses to AZD1222 COVID-19 vaccine. Study-level results: Unmutated variant regions are reportedly targeted by nearly half of spike-specific TCRs.

Some second doses came at about 4 weeks and others at about 12 weeks; these were pooled. The CDR3 is 14 residues long. Trimming removed 2 bases from V and 2 bases from J; junction bases left unmatched: 3. Germline V CDR1 and CDR2: MDHEN, SYDVKM. On this clone itself: Its antigen remains unknown.

Sequencing was performed with immunoSEQ multiplex PCR; in TCRdb, only in-frame clones are kept and a portion is missing. The sample shows some 250,000 clones, about 94% of them seen only once. The chain has TRBV28 and TRBJ2-7; 7 nucleotides agree with TRBD2. This clonotype was sampled from an adult who received the AZD1222 COVID-19 vaccine. The sample here was peripheral blood, taken 28 days after the second AZD1222 dose. The CDR3 loop is CASSLVGGTYEQYF. The CDR3 nucleotides read TGTGCCAGCAGTTTAGTGGGAGGGACCTACGAGCAGTACTTC.